The clone carrying this T cell receptor (beta chain) was counted many times. Its antigen is currently unknown. There are 14 residues in the CDR3. The germline V gene encodes CDR1 MNHNS and CDR2 SASEGT. The V segment lost 1 base and the J segment 3 bases; nucleotides outside the gene matches: 2. This sample is part of a study of breast tumors, draining lymph nodes, adjacent tissues. Study-wide results and limits: That most tumor T cells come from lymph nodes remained unproven. Tumor TCR diversity was below lymph nodes but above nontumor tissue. Findings are consistent with lymph node origin and intratumoral expansion of most tumor T cells.

One entry per CDR3 protein results from TCRdb running MiXCR on the multiplex PCR reads. The sample contains fewer than 300,000 distinct CDR3 sequences, about a third of which appear only once. Breast cancer patients provided tissue from their axillary draining lymph nodes. Sequences were obtained from axillary lymph node tissue. This TCR came from a female donor with breast cancer. Some clones in this sample may be carry-over from other donors' samples. V gene TRBV6-1 combines with J gene TRBJ1-2, with 7 nucleotides matching TRBD1. The chain's CDR3 is CASSEETGDYGYTF. Written as DNA, the CDR3 is TGTGCCAGCAGTGAAGAAACAGGGGACTATGGCTACACCTTC.